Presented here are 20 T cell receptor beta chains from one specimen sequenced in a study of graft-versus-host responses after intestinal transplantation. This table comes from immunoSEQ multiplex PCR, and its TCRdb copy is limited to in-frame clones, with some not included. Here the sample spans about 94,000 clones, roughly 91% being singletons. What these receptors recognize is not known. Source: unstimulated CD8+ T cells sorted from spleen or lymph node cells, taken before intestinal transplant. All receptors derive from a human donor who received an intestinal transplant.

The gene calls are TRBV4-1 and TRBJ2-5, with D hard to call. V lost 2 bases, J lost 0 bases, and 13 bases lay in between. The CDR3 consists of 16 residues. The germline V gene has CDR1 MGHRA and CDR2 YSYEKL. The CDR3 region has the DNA TGCGCCAGCAGCCAACGATATGGCAAGTACCAAGAGACCCAGTACTTC. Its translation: CASSQRYGKYQETQYF.

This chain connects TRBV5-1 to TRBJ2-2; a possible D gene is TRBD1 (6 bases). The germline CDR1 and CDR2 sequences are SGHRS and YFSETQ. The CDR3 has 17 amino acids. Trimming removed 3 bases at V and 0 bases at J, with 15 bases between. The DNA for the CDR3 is TGCGCCAGCAGCTCCCACCCGGACAGACCGAACACCGGGGAGCTGTTTTTT. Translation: CASSSHPDRPNTGELFF.

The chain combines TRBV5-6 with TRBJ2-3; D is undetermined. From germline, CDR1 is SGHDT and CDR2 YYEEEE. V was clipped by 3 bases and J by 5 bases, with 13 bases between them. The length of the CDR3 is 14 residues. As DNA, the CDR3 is TGTGCCAGCAGCTCGTCCTCCCGCGGAGATACGCAGTATTTT. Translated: CASSSSSRGDTQYF.

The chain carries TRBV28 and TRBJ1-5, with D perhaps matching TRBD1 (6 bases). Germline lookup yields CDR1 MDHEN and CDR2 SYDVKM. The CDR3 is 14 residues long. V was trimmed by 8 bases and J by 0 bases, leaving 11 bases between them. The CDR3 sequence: CASRWTDSNQPQHF. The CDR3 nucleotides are TGTGCCAGCCGTTGGACAGATAGCAATCAGCCCCAGCATTTT.

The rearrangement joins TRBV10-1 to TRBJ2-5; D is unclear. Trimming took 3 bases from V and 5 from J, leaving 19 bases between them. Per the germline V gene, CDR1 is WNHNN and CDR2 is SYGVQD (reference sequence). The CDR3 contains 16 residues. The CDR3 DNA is TGCGCCAGCAGTGAAACAAGTGCAGATCCCTGGGAGACCCAGTACTTC. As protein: CASSETSADPWETQYF.

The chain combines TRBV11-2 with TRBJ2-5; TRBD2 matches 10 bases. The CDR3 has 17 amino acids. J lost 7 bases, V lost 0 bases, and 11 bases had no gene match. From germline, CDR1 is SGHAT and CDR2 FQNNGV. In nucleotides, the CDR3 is TGTGCCAGCAGCTTAGATGGTAATAGCGGGAGGTACGGGACCCAGTACTTC. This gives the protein CASSLDGNSGRYGTQYF.

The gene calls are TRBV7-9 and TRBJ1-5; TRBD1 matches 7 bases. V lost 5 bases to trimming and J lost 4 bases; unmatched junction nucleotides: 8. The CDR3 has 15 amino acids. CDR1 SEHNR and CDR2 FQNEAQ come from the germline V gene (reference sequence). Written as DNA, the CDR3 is TGTGCCAGCAGCGCCACCGGGACAGTTAATCAGCCCCAGCATTTT. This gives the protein CASSATGTVNQPQHF.

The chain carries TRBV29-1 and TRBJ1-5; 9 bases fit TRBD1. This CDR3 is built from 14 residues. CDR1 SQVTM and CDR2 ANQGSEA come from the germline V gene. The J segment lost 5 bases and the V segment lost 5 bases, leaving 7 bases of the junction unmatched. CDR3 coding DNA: TGCAGCGTTACCGGGACAGGGCCCGATCAGCCCCAGCATTTT. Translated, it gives CSVTGTGPDQPQHF.

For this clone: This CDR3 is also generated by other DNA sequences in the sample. The CDR3 sequence: CASSQRTGAYEQYF. CDR3 in DNA: TGCGCCAGCAGCCAGCGGACAGGGGCCTACGAGCAGTACTTC. V gene TRBV4-1 combines with J gene TRBJ2-7, with TRBD1 matching 9 bases. Germline loops: CDR1 MGHRA, CDR2 YSYEKL. J lost 2 bases, V lost 3 bases, and 2 bases had no gene match. The CDR3 extends over 14 amino acids.

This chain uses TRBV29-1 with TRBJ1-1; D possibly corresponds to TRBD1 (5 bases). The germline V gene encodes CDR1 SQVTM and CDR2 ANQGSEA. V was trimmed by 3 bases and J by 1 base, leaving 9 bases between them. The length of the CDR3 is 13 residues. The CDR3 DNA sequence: TGCAGCGTTGAGCAGGGAGGGAACACTGAAGCTTTCTTT. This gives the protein CSVEQGGNTEAFF. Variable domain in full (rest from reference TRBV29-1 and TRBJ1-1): SAVISQKPSRDICQRGTSLTIQCQVDSQVTMMFWYRQQPGQSLTLIATANQGSEATYESGFVIDKFPISRPNLTFSTLTVSNMSPEDSSIYLCSVEQGGNTEAFFGQGTRLTVV.

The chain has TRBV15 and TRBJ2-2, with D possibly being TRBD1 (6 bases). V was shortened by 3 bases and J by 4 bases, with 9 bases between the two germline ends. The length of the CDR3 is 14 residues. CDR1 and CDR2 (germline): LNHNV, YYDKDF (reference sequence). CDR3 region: CATSSTGLTGELFF. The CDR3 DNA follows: TGTGCCACCAGCAGCACAGGGCTCACCGGGGAGCTGTTTTTT. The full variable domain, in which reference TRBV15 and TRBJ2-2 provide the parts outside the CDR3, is DAMVIQNPRYQVTQFGKPVTLSCSQTLNHNVMYWYQQKSSQAPKLLFHYYDKDFNNEADTPDNFQSRRPNTSFCFLDIRSPGLGDTAMYLCATSSTGLTGELFFGEGSRLTVL.

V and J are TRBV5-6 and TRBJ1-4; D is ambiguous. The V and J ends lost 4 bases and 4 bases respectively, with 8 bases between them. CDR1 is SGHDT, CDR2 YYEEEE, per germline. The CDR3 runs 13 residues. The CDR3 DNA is TGTGCCAGCAGCGGGAGCAGTAATGAAAAACTGTTTTTT. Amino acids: CASSGSSNEKLFF.

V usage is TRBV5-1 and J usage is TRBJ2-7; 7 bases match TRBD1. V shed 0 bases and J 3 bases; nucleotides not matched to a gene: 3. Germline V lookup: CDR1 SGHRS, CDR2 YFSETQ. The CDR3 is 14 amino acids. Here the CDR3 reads CASSLGQGRYEQYF. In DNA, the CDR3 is TGCGCCAGCAGCTTGGGACAGGGTCGCTACGAGCAGTACTTC.

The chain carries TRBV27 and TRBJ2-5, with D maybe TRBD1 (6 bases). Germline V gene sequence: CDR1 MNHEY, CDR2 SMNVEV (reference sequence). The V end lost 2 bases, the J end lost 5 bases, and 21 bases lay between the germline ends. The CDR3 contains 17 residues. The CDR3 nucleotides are TGTGCCAGCAGTTTAAGGGGGAACTACCCCTCCAGGGAGACCCAGTACTTC. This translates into CASSLRGNYPSRETQYF.

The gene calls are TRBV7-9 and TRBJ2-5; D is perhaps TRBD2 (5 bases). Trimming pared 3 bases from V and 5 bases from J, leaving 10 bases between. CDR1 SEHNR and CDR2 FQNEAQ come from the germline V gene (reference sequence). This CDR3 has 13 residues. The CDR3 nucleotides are TGTGCCAGCAGCTTGGCCTTAGCGGAGACCCAGTACTTC. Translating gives CASSLALAETQYF.

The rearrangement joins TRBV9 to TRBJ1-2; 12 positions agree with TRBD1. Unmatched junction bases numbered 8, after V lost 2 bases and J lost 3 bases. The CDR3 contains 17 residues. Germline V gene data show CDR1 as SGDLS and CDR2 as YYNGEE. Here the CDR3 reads CASSVGTGGLVDYGYTF. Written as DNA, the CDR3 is TGTGCCAGCAGCGTCGGGACAGGGGGCCTCGTGGACTATGGCTACACCTTC.

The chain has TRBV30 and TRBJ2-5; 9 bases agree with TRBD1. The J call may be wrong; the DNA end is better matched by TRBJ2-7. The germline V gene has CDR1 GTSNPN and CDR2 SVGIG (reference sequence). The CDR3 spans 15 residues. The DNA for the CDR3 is TGTGCCTGGAGTGTACGCGGGACAGGGATTTACGAGCAGTACTTC. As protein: CAWSVRGTGIYEQYF.

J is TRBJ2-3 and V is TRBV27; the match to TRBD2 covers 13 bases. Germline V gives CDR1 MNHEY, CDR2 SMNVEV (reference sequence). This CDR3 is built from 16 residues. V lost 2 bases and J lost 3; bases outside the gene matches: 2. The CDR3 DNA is TGTGCCAGCAGTTTAGGGACTAGCGGGGTTACAGATACGCAGTATTTT. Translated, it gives CASSLGTSGVTDTQYF.

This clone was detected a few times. The chain's CDR3 is CASSFPVRTEAFF. The CDR3 region has the DNA TGTGCCAGCAGCTTCCCAGTCAGGACTGAAGCTTTCTTT. This chain links TRBV13 with TRBJ1-1; unclear D gene. The CDR3 is 13 residues long. Germline CDR1 is PRHDT and CDR2 is FYEKMQ (reference sequence). The V end lost 3 bases, the J end lost 5 bases, and 10 bases lay between the germline ends.

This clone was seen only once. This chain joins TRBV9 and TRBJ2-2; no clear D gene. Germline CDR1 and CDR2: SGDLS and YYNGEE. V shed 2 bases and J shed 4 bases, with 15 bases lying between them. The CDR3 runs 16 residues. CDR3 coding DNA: TGTGCCAGCAGCGTCGAGACACTCCCGAGCACCGGGGAGCTGTTTTTT. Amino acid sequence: CASSVETLPSTGELFF.